The text below deals with one T cell receptor beta chain. The germline CDR1 and CDR2 sequences are SQVTM and ANQGSEA. CDR3 length: 14 amino acids. Trimming stripped 3 bases from V and 6 bases from J, with 15 bases between. The data stem from a study of blood T cell repertoires in COVID-19. For the study at large: COVID-19 samples collected from the United States, Italy and Spain covered acute and convalescent phases. PBMCs, B-cell-depleted T cells, or T cells were the source of the cDNA or gDNA that made up the material.

In the original analysis: Amplification of reference gene primers was used by the study to estimate nucleated cell counts. Profiled with immunoSEQ multiplex PCR; TCRdb holds only in-frame clones, not every one. V and J calls and clone size are those listed in that table; D and trimming were worked out from the DNA. The table has some 170,000 clones, over 80% seen once; the top ten hold roughly 4%. J is TRBJ2-1 and V is TRBV29-1; possible D gene TRBD1, 6 bases. The clonotype was recovered from a woman in her sixties who had recovered from COVID-19. Source material: peripheral blood. The CDR3 protein is CSVESGTMPNEQFF. CDR3 bases: TGCAGCGTTGAGTCAGGGACAATGCCCAATGAGCAGTTCTTC.